This T cell receptor beta chain was documented in a study of cytomegalovirus exposure and HLA in healthy donors. Points on this clone: The antigen remains undetermined.

Nominally healthy donors provided the samples, though records likely missed some immune exposures. The PCR had 60 Vbeta and 13 Jbeta primers. TCRdb's copy holds only in-frame clones and misses some; the assay was immunoSEQ multiplex PCR. The profile covers about 110,000 clones, with approximately 84% appearing a single time and less than 2% taken by the ten largest. Notes on the study in general: Data from an earlier analysis indicated that most TCR beta V segments were productive either about 87% or about 30% of the time. Researchers reported in a later analysis that a missense DCLRE1C variant was tied to TCR beta V- and J-gene trimming. As immune exposure information, only CMV serostatus was available.

There are 17 residues in the CDR3. V lost 3 bases to trimming and J lost 0 bases, with 15 bases between them. Germline V gene lookup returns CDR1 LNHNV and CDR2 YYDKDF (reference sequence). Sequencing was done on a sample of PBMCs. The J gene is TRBJ1-5, the V gene TRBV15; D remains unclear. The origin of this receptor is a man aged 35-49 years in good health and CMV-seronegative. CDR3 loop: CATSRKRSEHSNQPQHF. The CDR3, as DNA: TGTGCCACCAGCAGGAAGAGGTCGGAGCATAGCAATCAGCCCCAGCATTTT.